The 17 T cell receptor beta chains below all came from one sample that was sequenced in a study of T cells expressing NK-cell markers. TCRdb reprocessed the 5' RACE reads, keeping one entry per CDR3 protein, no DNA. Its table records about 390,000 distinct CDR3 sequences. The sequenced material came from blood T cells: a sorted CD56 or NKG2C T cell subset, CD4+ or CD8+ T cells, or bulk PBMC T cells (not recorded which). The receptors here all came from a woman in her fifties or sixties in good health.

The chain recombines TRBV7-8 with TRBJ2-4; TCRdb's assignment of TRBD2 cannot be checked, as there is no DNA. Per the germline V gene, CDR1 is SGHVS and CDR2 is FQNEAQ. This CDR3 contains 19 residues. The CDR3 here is CASSLSAGAGLGAKNIQYF.

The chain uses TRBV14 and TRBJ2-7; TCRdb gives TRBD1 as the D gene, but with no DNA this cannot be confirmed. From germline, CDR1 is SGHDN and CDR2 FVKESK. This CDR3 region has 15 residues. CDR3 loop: CASSQVGQRSYEQYF.

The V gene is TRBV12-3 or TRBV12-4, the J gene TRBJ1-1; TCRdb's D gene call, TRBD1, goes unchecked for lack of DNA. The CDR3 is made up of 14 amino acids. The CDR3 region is CASSLMPTPGAAFF.

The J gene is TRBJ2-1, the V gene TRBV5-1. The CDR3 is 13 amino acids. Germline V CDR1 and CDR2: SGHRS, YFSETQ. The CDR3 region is CASSLVGNAEQFF.

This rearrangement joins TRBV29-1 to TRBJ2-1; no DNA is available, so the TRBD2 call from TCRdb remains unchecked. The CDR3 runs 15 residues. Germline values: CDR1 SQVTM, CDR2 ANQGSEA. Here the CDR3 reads CSVEDGGRDYDEQFF.

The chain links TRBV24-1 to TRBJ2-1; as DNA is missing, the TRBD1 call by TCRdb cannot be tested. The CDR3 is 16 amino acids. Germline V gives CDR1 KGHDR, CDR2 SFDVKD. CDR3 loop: CATSGGERGSYNEQFF.

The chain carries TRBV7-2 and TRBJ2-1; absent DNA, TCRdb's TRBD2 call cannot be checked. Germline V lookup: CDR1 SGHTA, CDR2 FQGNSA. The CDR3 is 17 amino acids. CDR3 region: CASSLVPGLAGTNEQFF.

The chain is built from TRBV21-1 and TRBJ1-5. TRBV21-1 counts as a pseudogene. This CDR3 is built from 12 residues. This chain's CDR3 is CASSTSNQPQHF.

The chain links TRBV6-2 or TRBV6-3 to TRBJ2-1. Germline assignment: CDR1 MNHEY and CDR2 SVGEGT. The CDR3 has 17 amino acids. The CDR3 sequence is CASSYRIRSLPYNEQFF.

The CDR3 loop reads CASSSNSAASGDTDTQYF. The rearrangement links TRBV9 to TRBJ2-3; TCRdb's D call of TRBD2 is untestable without DNA. Germline CDR1 SGDLS, CDR2 YYNGEE. The CDR3 totals 18 residues.

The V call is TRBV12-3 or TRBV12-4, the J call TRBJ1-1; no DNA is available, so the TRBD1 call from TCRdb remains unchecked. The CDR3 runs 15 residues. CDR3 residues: CASTHNGASWGEAFF.

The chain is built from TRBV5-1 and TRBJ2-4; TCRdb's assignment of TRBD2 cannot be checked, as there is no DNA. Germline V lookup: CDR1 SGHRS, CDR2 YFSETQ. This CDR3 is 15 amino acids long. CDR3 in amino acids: CASSLRGLGPDIQYF.

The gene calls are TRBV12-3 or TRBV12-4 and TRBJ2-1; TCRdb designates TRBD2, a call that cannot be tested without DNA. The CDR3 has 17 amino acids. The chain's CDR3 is CASSPSVPGLSYNEQFF.

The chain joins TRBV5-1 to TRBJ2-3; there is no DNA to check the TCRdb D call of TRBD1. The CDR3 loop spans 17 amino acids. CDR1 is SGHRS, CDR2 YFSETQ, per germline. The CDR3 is CASSFGGVMVSTDTQYF. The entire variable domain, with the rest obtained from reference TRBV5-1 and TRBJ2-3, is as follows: KAGVTQTPRYLIKTRGQQVTLSCSPISGHRSVSWYQQTPGQGLQFLFEYFSETQRNKGNFPGRFSGRQFSNSRSEMNVSTLELGDSALYLCASSFGGVMVSTDTQYFGPGTRLTVL.

This CDR3 is CASSLGTQVNEQFF. The chain recombines TRBV12-3 or TRBV12-4 with TRBJ2-1; TCRdb names TRBD1, which stays unverified in the absence of DNA. CDR3 length: 14 residues.

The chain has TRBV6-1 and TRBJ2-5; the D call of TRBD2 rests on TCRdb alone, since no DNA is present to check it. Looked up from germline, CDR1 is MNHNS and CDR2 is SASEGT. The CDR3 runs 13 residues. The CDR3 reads CAVGATRKETQYF.

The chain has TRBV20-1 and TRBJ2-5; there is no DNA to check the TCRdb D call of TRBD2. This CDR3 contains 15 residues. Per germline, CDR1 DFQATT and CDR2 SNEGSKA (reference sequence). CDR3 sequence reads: CSAIGSGGGWETQYF.